These 9 T cell receptor beta chains came from one sample sequenced in a study of regulatory T cells in long-lasting Graves disease. The TCR beta library used iRepertoire HTBI primers with Arm-PCR amplification of CDR3. TCRdb re-analysed the multiplex PCR reads in MiXCR, keeping a single row per CDR3 protein. The data hold hundreds of thousands of distinct CDR3 sequences, with 14% to 15% observed a single time. Regarding time point: newly diagnosed GD, antithyroid drugs for less than 3 months. RNA from PBMCs was the source of the TCR library. The data also belong to a second study, concerning T cells in Graves' hyperthyroidism and ophthalmopathy.

The specimen was peripheral blood mononuclear cells (PBMCs), collected at new diagnosis, from a patient treated with antithyroid drugs. The receptors here all came from a woman in her 40s with Graves disease.

Ten or more counts support this clonotype. The gene calls are TRBV7-8 and TRBJ2-5; weak D call: TRBD2 (7 bases). CDR1 and CDR2 from the germline V gene are SGHVS and FQNEAQ. V lost 5 bases, J lost 4 bases, and 11 bases lay in between. CDR3 length: 13 residues. The CDR3 is CASSRRGAETQYF. The DNA for the CDR3 is TGTGCCAGCAGCCGACGGGGGGCAGAGACCCAGTACTTC.

The chain has TRBV30 and TRBJ2-1, with D maybe TRBD1 (6 bases). The CDR3 contains 12 residues. Trimming took off 3 bases at V and 9 bases at J, with 12 bases between the two ends. Germline CDR1 reads GTSNPN; CDR2 reads SVGIG (reference sequence). The CDR3 sequence: CAWRAQGFEQFF. The CDR3 nucleotides read TGTGCCTGGAGGGCACAGGGCTTTGAGCAGTTCTTC.

Many counts were recorded for this clonotype. The V and J genes are TRBV3-1 and TRBJ2-2; tentative D call: TRBD2 (6 bases). Trimming removed 4 bases at V and 4 bases at J, with 10 bases between. The germline V gene encodes CDR1 LGHDT and CDR2 YNNKEL (reference sequence). The CDR3 covers 14 residues. CDR3 in DNA: TGTGCCAGCAGCCTTCGGGAGTCCACCGGGGAGCTGTTTTTT. Amino acids: CASSLRESTGELFF.

In its sample, this clonotype was seen a few times. This chain uses TRBV7-2 with TRBJ2-3; TRBD2 aligns across 9 bases. The CDR3 length is 18 residues. Trimming cost V 2 bases and J 1 base; bases outside gene matches: 10. Germline V gives CDR1 SGHTA, CDR2 FQGNSA. The CDR3 sequence is CASSLRRGRAGGTDTQYF. In DNA, the CDR3 is TGTGCCAGCAGCTTACGTCGCGGGAGGGCGGGGGGCACAGATACGCAGTATTTT.

The table lists this clonotype with a few counts. CDR3 residues: CASSQAILAYTGELFF. The CDR3 nucleotides read TGTGCCAGCAGCCAAGCCATACTAGCGTACACCGGGGAGCTGTTTTTT. The rearrangement uses TRBV3-1 and TRBJ2-2; 7 bases line up with TRBD2. CDR1 is LGHDT and CDR2 is YNNKEL in the germline V gene (reference sequence). Losses at the gene ends were 1 base for V and 3 bases for J; bases not matched to a gene: 5. There are 16 residues in the CDR3.

The table lists this clonotype with many counts. The genes are TRBV10-3 and TRBJ2-7, with unresolved D. This CDR3 has 12 amino acids. Germline V CDR1 and CDR2: ENHRY, SYGVKD. The ends were cut back, 4 bases at V and 5 bases at J, with 9 bases in the middle. As DNA, the CDR3 is TGTGCCATCAGTGGAGACGAGGACGAGCAGTACTTC. Translated, it gives CAISGDEDEQYF.

This clonotype was detected many times. CDR3 residues: CASSYREGRAYNEQFF. The CDR3 DNA follows: TGTGCCAGCAGTTACAGGGAAGGGAGGGCTTACAATGAGCAGTTCTTC. V and J are TRBV5-4 and TRBJ2-1; D is possibly TRBD2 (7 bases). Trimming took 5 bases from V and 4 from J, leaving 19 bases between them. Germline V gives CDR1 SGHNT, CDR2 YYREEE (reference sequence). The CDR3 totals 16 residues.

This clonotype was detected many times. The J gene is TRBJ2-4, the V gene TRBV28; D possibly corresponds to TRBD1 (5 bases). Deletions cut 8 bases from V and 3 bases from J, with 14 bases between. The CDR3 is made up of 14 amino acids. CDR1 and CDR2 from the germline V gene are MDHEN and SYDVKM. CDR3 region: CASGSLDNKNIQYF. In DNA, the CDR3 is TGTGCCAGCGGATCCTTGGACAACAAAAACATTCAGTACTTC.

Notes on this clonotype: A much bigger clone sits one base away, suggesting this may be a read error. The chain couples TRBV11-2 to TRBJ1-3; D is unclear. Germline V gives CDR1 SGHAT, CDR2 FQNNGV. There are 12 residues in the CDR3. The CDR3 is CGSSFFLSTIYF. The CDR3, as DNA: TGTGGCAGCAGCTTTTTTTTAAGCACCATATATTTT.